The TCR beta chain described here comes from a study of tumor and adjacent non-tumor tissue in lung cancer. A modified ARM-PCR protocol with three rounds of nested PCR amplified TCRbeta. TCRdb analysed the multiplex PCR reads with MiXCR anew, one entry per CDR3 protein. Altogether 89,000 or so distinct CDR3 sequences are present, around 57% being singletons, with the ten largest covering roughly 14%. This clonotype has a count of ten or more. RNA was extracted from bulk tissue without any cell sorting. This CDR3 has 14 residues. Trimming took 5 bases from V and 0 from J, leaving 5 bases between them. CDR1 and CDR2 from the germline V gene are MDHEN and SYDVKM.

The sample taken for sequencing was lung tumor tissue. This clonotype originated in a man between 70 and 80 years old with non-small cell lung cancer. The V and J genes are TRBV28 and TRBJ2-6, with D unclear. The CDR3 DNA reads TGTGCCAGCAGTCGGAGCTCTGGGGCCAACGTCCTGACTTTC. Translating gives CASSRSSGANVLTF. Full variable domain (outside the CDR3, taken from reference TRBV28 and TRBJ2-6): DVKVTQSSRYLVKRTGEKVFLECVQDMDHENMFWYRQDPGLGLRLIYFSYDVKMKEKGDIPEGYSVSREKKERFSLILESASTNQTSMYLCASSRSSGANVLTFGAGSRLTVL.